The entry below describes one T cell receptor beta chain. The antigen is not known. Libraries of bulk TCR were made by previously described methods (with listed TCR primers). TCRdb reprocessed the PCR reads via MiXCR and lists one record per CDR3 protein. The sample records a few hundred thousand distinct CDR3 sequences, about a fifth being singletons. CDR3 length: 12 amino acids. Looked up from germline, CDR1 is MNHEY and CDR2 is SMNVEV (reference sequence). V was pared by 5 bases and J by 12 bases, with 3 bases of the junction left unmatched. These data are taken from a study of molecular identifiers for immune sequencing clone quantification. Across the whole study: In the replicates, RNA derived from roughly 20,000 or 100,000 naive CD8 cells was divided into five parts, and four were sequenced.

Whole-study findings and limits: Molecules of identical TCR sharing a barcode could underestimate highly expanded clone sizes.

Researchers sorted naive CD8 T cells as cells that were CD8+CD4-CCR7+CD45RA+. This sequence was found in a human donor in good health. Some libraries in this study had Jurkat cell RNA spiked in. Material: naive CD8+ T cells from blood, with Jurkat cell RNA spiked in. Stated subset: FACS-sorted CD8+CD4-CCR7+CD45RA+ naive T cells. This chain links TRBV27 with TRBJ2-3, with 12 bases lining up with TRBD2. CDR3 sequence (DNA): TGTGCCAGCAGTCAGACTAGCGGGAGCCAGTATTTT. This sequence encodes CASSQTSGSQYF.